A single sample gave rise to the 26 T cell receptor beta chains below, sequenced in a study of T cells in Graves' hyperthyroidism and ophthalmopathy. Amplification targeted TCR beta CDR3 regions from RNA transcripts. During a first-round RT-PCR of the TCR CDR3, the HTBI primer set was used. TCRdb passed the multiplex PCR reads through MiXCR, listing each CDR3 protein once. Of roughly 750,000 distinct CDR3 sequences in the sample, 15% to 20% were seen once. Source material: blood. These receptors were taken from a man aged 18-30 years with Graves' hyperthyroidism.

This clonotype showed up just a few times. The V gene is TRBV28, the J gene TRBJ1-6; no definite D call. The ends were cut back, 5 bases at V and 10 bases at J, with 18 bases in the middle. The CDR3 sequence is 15 residues long. Germline V gene lookup returns CDR1 MDHEN and CDR2 SYDVKM. The CDR3 DNA follows: TGTGCCAGCAGTCCCTCTGCGGGGTGGGAATCACCCCTCCACTTT. This translates into CASSPSAGWESPLHF.

This clonotype was picked up many times. This chain connects TRBV2 to TRBJ1-1; tentative D call: TRBD1 (5 bases). The V gene's germline CDR1 is SNHLY and CDR2 FYNNEI. This CDR3 contains 12 residues. V lost 8 bases and J 7 bases, leaving 14 bases between the germline ends. The CDR3 DNA is TGTGCCAGCGAGCAAGGGGCGGATGAAGCTTTCTTT. It translates to CASEQGADEAFF.

The sample holds a few counts of this clonotype. The chain is built from TRBV20-1 and TRBJ2-1; maybe TRBD2 (6 bases). The CDR3 runs to 14 residues. Looked up from germline, CDR1 is DFQATT and CDR2 is SNEGSKA (reference sequence). Trimming shortened V by 5 bases and J by 8 bases, and 19 bases separated the two germline ends. Here the CDR3 DNA reads TGCAGTGCTGGGCAGGCGGGAACTGACGATGAGCAGTTCTTC. It specifies CSAGQAGTDDEQFF.

This sequence joins TRBV25-1 and TRBJ1-1; 8 bases align to TRBD1. CDR1 is MGHDK and CDR2 is SYGVNS in the germline V gene. The CDR3 has 13 residues. J was trimmed by 9 bases and V by 2 bases; bases with no gene match: 5. The CDR3 bases are TGTGCCAGCAGTGAACCAGGGGGCACAAAAGCTTTCTTT. It specifies CASSEPGGTKAFF.

This clonotype occurred a few times. The V gene is TRBV6-1, the J gene TRBJ2-6; D gene unclear. Germline CDR1 is MNHNS and CDR2 is SASEGT. The ends were cut back, 1 base at V and 3 bases at J, with 10 bases in the middle. This CDR3 is 16 amino acids long. Written as DNA, the CDR3 is TGTGCCAGCAGTGAAGGGTGGGCGAGTGGGGCCAACGTCCTGACTTTC. It translates to CASSEGWASGANVLTF.

This clonotype was seen repeatedly, ten times or more. This chain uses TRBV5-8 with TRBJ1-4; D not resolved. Looked up from germline, CDR1 is SGHTS and CDR2 is YDEGEE. V was shortened by 0 bases and J by 0 bases, with 3 bases between the two germline ends. This CDR3 has 14 residues. The CDR3 sequence is CASSLAPTNEKLFF. CDR3 sequence (DNA): TGTGCCAGCAGCTTGGCGCCAACTAATGAAAAACTGTTTTTT. Looking up the rest from reference TRBV5-8 and TRBJ1-4 gives the full variable domain: EAGVTQSPTHLIKTRGQQATLRCSPISGHTSVYWYQQALGLGLQFLLWYDEGEERNRGNFPPRFSGRQFPNYSSELNVNALELEDSALYLCASSLAPTNEKLFFGSGTQLSVL.

This rearrangement joins TRBV14 to TRBJ2-1; 12 bases are a match to TRBD2. CDR1 SGHDN and CDR2 FVKESK come from the germline V gene. The length of the CDR3 is 16 residues. V shed 3 bases and J 4 bases; nucleotides not matched to a gene: 4. CDR3 in DNA: TGTGCCAGCAGCCACCGACTAGCGGGGGCGTACAATGAGCAGTTCTTC. Translation: CASSHRLAGAYNEQFF. The whole variable domain, remainder taken from reference TRBV14 and TRBJ2-1, is EAGVTQFPSHSVIEKGQTVTLRCDPISGHDNLYWYRRVMGKEIKFLLHFVKESKQDESGMPNNRFLAERTGGTYSTLKVQPAELEDSGVYFCASSHRLAGAYNEQFFGPGTRLTVL.

The gene calls are TRBV10-2 and TRBJ1-2, with D perhaps TRBD1 (6 bases). The CDR3 is made up of 12 amino acids. Trimming shortened V by 2 bases and J by 6 bases, and 7 bases separated the two germline ends. Germline assignment: CDR1 WSHSY and CDR2 SAAADI. The CDR3 nucleotides read TGCGCCAGCAGTGAGACAGGGAATGGCTACACCTTC. Translation: CASSETGNGYTF.

This clonotype was observed many times. The genes are TRBV20-1 and TRBJ2-7; 14 bases fit TRBD2. Per the germline V gene, CDR1 is DFQATT and CDR2 is SNEGSKA (reference sequence). Germline trimming cut 5 bases from V and 4 bases from J; bases unmatched to any gene: 4. The CDR3 spans 14 residues. DNA for the CDR3: TGCAGTGCTGGGACTAGCGGGAGAAAGTACGAGCAGTACTTC. This translates into CSAGTSGRKYEQYF.

This clonotype was seen ten or more times. The chain has TRBV18 and TRBJ1-5; TRBD1 is a possible D gene (6 bases). This CDR3 is built from 16 residues. The germline V gene encodes CDR1 KGHSH and CDR2 LQKENI. V dropped 3 bases and J dropped 0 bases, with 12 bases sitting between them. CDR3 sequence (DNA): TGTGCCAGCTCACCCCAGACAGGAGATAGCAATCAGCCCCAGCATTTT. This gives the protein CASSPQTGDSNQPQHF.

The rearrangement uses TRBV15 and TRBJ2-1; D call uncertain. The CDR3 is made up of 13 amino acids. V dropped 3 bases and J dropped 1 base, with 4 bases sitting between them. The germline V gene has CDR1 LNHNV and CDR2 YYDKDF (reference sequence). The CDR3 protein is CATSSVSYNEQFF. The CDR3 DNA is TGTGCCACCAGCAGCGTTTCCTACAATGAGCAGTTCTTC.

The chain carries TRBV29-1 and TRBJ2-2, with 8 bases matching TRBD2. Germline CDR1 and CDR2: SQVTM and ANQGSEA. Trimming took 6 bases from V and 1 from J; bases not matched to a gene: 4. The CDR3 is made up of 14 amino acids. The chain's CDR3 is CSVGLAENTGELFF. The CDR3 nucleotides read TGCAGCGTCGGACTAGCAGAGAACACCGGGGAGCTGTTTTTT.

This clonotype was found many times. The chain has TRBV2 and TRBJ2-7; TRBD1 matches at 9 bases. Germline lookup yields CDR1 SNHLY and CDR2 FYNNEI. V shed 0 bases and J 9 bases; nucleotides not matched to a gene: 12. CDR3 size: 16 residues. The CDR3 nucleotides are TGTGCCAGCAGTGAAGCGGGGACAGGGATTACGAGTTGGCAGTACTTC. Its protein product is CASSEAGTGITSWQYF.

In regard to this clonotype: One base away lies a much larger clone, so this may be a sequencing read error. This chain links TRBV30 with TRBJ1-1; a weak D match, TRBD1 (6 bases). CDR1 and CDR2 (germline): GTSNPN, SVGIG (reference sequence). The CDR3 runs 15 residues. Trimming left V 5 bases short and J 1 base short, with 17 bases between. The CDR3 DNA reads TGTGCCTGGGGGGCGAACCCGGGACAGAACACTGAAGCTTTCTTT. It yields the protein CAWGANPGQNTEAFF.

There are many counts of this clonotype. The chain employs TRBV12-3 or TRBV12-4 and TRBJ2-1; 10 nucleotides align to TRBD1. The CDR3 covers 16 residues. The junction had 15 bases not matched to a gene; V was cut back by 7 bases and J by 9 bases. CDR3 sequence reads: CASTLERTGGLGEQFF. The CDR3 DNA reads TGTGCCAGCACCCTCGAACGGACAGGGGGATTGGGTGAGCAGTTCTTC.

This clonotype appeared many times. The CDR3: CASSQTRNTGELFF. The CDR3 DNA sequence: TGTGCCAGCAGCCAGACAAGAAACACCGGGGAGCTGTTTTTT. The rearrangement joins TRBV5-6 to TRBJ2-2, with D hard to call. V was pared by 4 bases and J by 2 bases, with 9 bases between. Germline V gene sequence: CDR1 SGHDT, CDR2 YYEEEE. The CDR3 is 14 amino acids.

This clonotype was counted only a few times. The chain couples TRBV9 to TRBJ2-7; no reliable D call. CDR3 length equals 15 residues. Trimming removed 2 bases from V and 3 bases from J, with 15 bases in between. The V gene's germline CDR1 is SGDLS and CDR2 YYNGEE. The CDR3 here is CASSVSDRAIYEQYF. The CDR3 region has the DNA TGTGCCAGCAGCGTTTCGGACCGCGCAATCTACGAGCAGTACTTC.

This clonotype was observed a few times. V usage is TRBV6-2 or TRBV6-3 and J usage is TRBJ2-1; D is ambiguous. CDR3 length: 11 amino acids. The V and J ends lost 7 bases and 6 bases respectively, with 7 bases between them. CDR1 MNHEY and CDR2 SVGEGT come from the germline V gene. The CDR3 nucleotides are TGTGCCAGCACGGAATTCAATGAGCAGTTCTTC. Translating gives CASTEFNEQFF.

The J gene is TRBJ2-1, the V gene TRBV4-1; 7 bases fit TRBD1. The CDR3 is made up of 16 amino acids. The junction had 11 bases not matched to a gene; V was cut back by 3 bases and J by 6 bases. CDR1 and CDR2 (germline): MGHRA, YSYEKL. The CDR3 here is CASSHATGALPNEQFF. The CDR3 nucleotides are TGCGCCAGCAGCCATGCTACAGGGGCTTTACCCAATGAGCAGTTCTTC.

Only a few counts were recorded for this clonotype. The J gene is TRBJ2-5, the V gene TRBV7-3; D is perhaps TRBD1 or TRBD2 (5 bases each). Germline CDR1 reads SGHTA; CDR2 reads FQGTGA. The CDR3 loop spans 15 amino acids. Trimming took off 5 bases at V and 4 bases at J, with 17 bases between the two ends. Here the CDR3 DNA reads TGTGCCAGCAGCCAGTTCGGGACCCTCGGAGAGACCCAGTACTTC. Translated: CASSQFGTLGETQYF.

This clonotype was counted ten times or more. The chain carries TRBV27 and TRBJ1-5; D uncertain. The CDR3 covers 13 residues. V lost 3 bases, J lost 2 bases, and 5 bases lay in between. The germline gives CDR1 MNHEY, CDR2 SMNVEV (reference sequence). CDR3 sequence (DNA): TGTGCCAGCAGTTTTGGTGGCAATCAGCCCCAGCATTTT. This translates into CASSFGGNQPQHF.

This clonotype was seen ten or more times. The chain carries TRBV7-8 and TRBJ1-1, with no clear D. The germline V and J ends were trimmed by 5 bases and 1 base, with 17 bases remaining between them. CDR1 and CDR2 from the germline V gene are SGHVS and FQNEAQ. The CDR3 is 16 amino acids. As DNA, the CDR3 is TGTGCCAGCAGCCCTTACGTTCCGGGCCAGAACACTGAAGCTTTCTTT. This gives the protein CASSPYVPGQNTEAFF.

This clonotype was observed many times. J is TRBJ1-3 and V is TRBV6-2 or TRBV6-3, with D unclear. V was pared by 8 bases and J by 1 base, with 6 bases between. Germline CDR1 is MNHEY and CDR2 is SVGEGT. This CDR3 is 12 amino acids long. CDR3 sequence (DNA): TGTGCCAGCGGATCGTCTGGAAACACCATATATTTT. The encoded protein is CASGSSGNTIYF.

As for this clonotype: At one end, the junction sequence differs from germline, possibly due to a read error. V and J are TRBV2 and TRBJ2-5; 7 bases align to TRBD1. The CDR3 length is 15 residues. CDR1 is SNHLY, CDR2 FYNNEI, per germline. CDR3 residues: CASSQEEAGGETQYF. DNA for the CDR3: TGCGCCAGCAGCCAAGAAGAGGCAGGGGGAGAGACCCAGTACTTC.

This clonotype came up many times. The gene calls are TRBV6-1 and TRBJ2-7, with no clear D. Germline V gives CDR1 MNHNS, CDR2 SASEGT. This CDR3 comprises 13 residues. The ends were cut back, 8 bases at V and 0 bases at J, with 11 bases in the middle. The CDR3 DNA sequence: TGTGCCAGCTTTCACACCGTCTCCTACGAGCAGTACTTC. Its translation is CASFHTVSYEQYF.

This clonotype was picked up many times. The chain's CDR3 is CASSLEREPNEQFF. CDR3 coding DNA: TGTGCCAGCAGCTTAGAGCGGGAACCGAATGAGCAGTTCTTC. The chain combines TRBV7-2 with TRBJ2-1; 7 nucleotides match TRBD2. Germline V gene sequence: CDR1 SGHTA, CDR2 FQGNSA. This CDR3 has 14 residues. The trim removed 1 base at V and 7 bases at J, leaving 4 bases unmatched.